The source of this TCR beta chain is a study of T-cell reconstitution after alpha-beta-depleted transplantation in children. Study outcomes and limitations: Newly made T cells mostly supplied T-cell counts and diversity one year after transplant.

The table lists this clonotype with many counts. The target antigen is unknown. This CDR3 is 14 amino acids long. Germline loops: CDR1 KGHSY, CDR2 FQNENV. V trimming: 3 bases; J trimming: 0 bases; junction bases outside the gene matches: 0. Preparation of the TCRbeta library involved a method that used unique molecular identifiers. Each CDR3 protein gets one entry after TCRdb re-called the PCR reads with MiXCR. The sample shows about 50,000 distinct CDR3 sequences, around 5.9% of them seen only once. The starting material was PBMCs, mostly from graft donor cells, obtained 60 days after TCRalphabeta/CD19-depleted stem cell transplant. The chain carries TRBV16 and TRBJ2-7; TRBD2 matches at 9 bases. This clonotype was sampled from a female patient aged 2-10 years who had a stem cell transplant for aplastic anemia, so the T cells may come from the graft donor. The CDR3 DNA reads TGTGCCAGCAGCCAGCGGGGGGGCTCCTACGAGCAGTACTTC. Translation: CASSQRGGSYEQYF. The full variable domain, its missing parts supplied by reference TRBV16 and TRBJ2-7, is GEEVAQTPKHLVRGEGQKAKLYCAPIKGHSYVFWYQQVLKNEFKFLISFQNENVFDETGMPKERFSAKCLPNSPCSLEIQATKLEDSAVYFCASSQRGGSYEQYFGPGTRLTVT.